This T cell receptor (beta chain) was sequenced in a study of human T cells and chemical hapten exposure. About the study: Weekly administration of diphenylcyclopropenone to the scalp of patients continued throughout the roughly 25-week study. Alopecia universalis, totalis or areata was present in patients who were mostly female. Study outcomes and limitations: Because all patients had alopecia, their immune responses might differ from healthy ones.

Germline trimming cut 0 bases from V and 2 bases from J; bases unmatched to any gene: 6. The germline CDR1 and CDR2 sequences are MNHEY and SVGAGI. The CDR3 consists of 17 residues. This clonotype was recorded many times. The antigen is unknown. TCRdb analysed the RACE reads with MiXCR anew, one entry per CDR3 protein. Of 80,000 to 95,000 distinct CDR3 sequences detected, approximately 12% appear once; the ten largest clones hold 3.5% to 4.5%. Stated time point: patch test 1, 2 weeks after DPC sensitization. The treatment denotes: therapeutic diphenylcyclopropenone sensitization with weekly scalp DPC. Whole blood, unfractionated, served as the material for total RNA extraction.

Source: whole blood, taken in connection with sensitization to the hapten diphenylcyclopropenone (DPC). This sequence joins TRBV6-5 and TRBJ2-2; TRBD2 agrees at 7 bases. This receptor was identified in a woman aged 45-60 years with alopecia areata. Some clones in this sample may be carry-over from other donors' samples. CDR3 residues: CASSYSISGGNTGELFF. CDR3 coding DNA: TGTGCCAGCAGTTACTCGATATCGGGGGGAAACACCGGGGAGCTGTTTTTT.